Included here is one T cell receptor beta chain sequence, with context. Its antigen is as yet unknown. PCR amplification relied on 60 Vbeta primers (plus 13 Jbeta primers). Measured with immunoSEQ multiplex PCR; TCRdb has only the in-frame clones, and not every one. The sample has under 200,000 clones; around 79% are singletons. The V gene's germline CDR1 is WNHNN and CDR2 SYGVQD (reference sequence). The CDR3 consists of 13 residues. The V gene end was trimmed by 6 bases and the J gene end by 13 bases; junction bases not matched to a gene: 9. This sample is drawn from a study of cytomegalovirus exposure and HLA in healthy donors. Whole-study findings and limits: Data from an earlier analysis indicated that most TCR beta V segments were productive either about 87% or about 30% of the time. A later examination showed that TCR association rates differed by HLA locus, with DRB1 most and HLA-C fewest. Indistinguishable V segments such as TRBV6-2 and TRBV6-3 were excluded. Reportedly, fewer N-insertions than the roughly 700-donor mean appeared in an Asian-associated ancestry cluster in a later analysis.

This rearrangement joins TRBV10-1 to TRBJ2-2; TRBD1 agrees at 9 bases. The TCR comes from a woman aged 40 to 55 in good health and CMV-seronegative. The source material was PBMCs. CDR3 in DNA: TGCGCCAGCAGCCTCGGACAGGGGAGGGTGCTGTTTTTT. It translates to CASSLGQGRVLFF.